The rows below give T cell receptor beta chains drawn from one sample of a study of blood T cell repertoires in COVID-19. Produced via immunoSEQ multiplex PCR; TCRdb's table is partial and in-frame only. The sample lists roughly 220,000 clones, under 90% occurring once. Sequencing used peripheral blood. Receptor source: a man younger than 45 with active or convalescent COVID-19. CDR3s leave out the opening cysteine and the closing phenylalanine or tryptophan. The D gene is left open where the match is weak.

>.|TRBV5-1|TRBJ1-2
ASSWGTPNYGYT
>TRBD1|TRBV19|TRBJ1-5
ASSITTTGSRGQPQH
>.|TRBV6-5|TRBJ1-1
ASSYSIGAPYVF
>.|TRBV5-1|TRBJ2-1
ASSLMTNNEQF
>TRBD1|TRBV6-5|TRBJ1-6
ASRLDRDPSPLH
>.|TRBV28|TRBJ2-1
ASRPQGRVPYNEQF
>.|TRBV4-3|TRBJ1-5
ASSQDSYSNQPQH
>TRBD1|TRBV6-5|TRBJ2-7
ASSSDRGYEQY
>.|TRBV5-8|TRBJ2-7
ASSRRSYEQY
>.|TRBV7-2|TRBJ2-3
ATRDSPTDTQY
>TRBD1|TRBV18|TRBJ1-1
ASSPKTGTTEAF
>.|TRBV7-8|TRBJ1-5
ASSPLHVSNQPQH
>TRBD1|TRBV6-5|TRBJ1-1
ASSSTGEDTEAF
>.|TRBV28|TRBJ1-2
ASSFLGALPYNYGYT
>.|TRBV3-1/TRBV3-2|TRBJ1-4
ASSQEWSGRANEKLF
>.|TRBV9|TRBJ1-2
ASSVEGVPNYGYT
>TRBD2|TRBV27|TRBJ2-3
ASSILAGASTDTQY
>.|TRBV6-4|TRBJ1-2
ASYPGIPLHGYT
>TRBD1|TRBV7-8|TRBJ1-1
ASSFGQGKNTEAF
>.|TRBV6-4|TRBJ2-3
ASSQGPSDTQY
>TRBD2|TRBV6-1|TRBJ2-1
ASRPAGASYNEQF
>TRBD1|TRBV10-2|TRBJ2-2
ASSGDRPNTGELF
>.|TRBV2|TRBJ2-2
ASSGSSTGELF
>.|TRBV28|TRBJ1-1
ASSLPTRGTEAF
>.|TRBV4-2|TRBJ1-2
ASSQDYTRGNYGYT
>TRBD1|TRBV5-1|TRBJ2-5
ASSTGDSQETQY
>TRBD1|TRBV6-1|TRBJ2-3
ASSEGGTGTDTQY
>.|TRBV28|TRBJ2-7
ASSLPSPSLDPSSYEQY
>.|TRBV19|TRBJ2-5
ASSIRRGGIETQY
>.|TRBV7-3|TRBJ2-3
ASSLAVTDTQY
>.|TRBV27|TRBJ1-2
ASSPTAGHYGYT
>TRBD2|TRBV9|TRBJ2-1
ASSPWLAGGWSYNEQF